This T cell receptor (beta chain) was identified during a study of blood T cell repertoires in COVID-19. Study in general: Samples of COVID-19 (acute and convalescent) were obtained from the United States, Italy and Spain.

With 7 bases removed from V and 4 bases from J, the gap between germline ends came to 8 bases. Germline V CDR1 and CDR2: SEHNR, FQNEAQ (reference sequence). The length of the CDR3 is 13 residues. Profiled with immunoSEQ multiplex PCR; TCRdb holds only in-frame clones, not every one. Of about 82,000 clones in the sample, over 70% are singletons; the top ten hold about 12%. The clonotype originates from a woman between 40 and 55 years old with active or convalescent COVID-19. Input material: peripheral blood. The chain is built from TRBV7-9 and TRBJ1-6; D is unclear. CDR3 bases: TGTGCCAGCACGGAGTATTATAATTCACCCCTCCACTTT. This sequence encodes CASTEYYNSPLHF.